Listed below are T cell receptor beta chains from one sample, sequenced in a study of T cell repertoires in cytomegalovirus infection. MiXCR was run by TCRdb on the reads, yielding one entry per CDR3 protein. The table lists around 440,000 distinct CDR3 sequences, 11% of them singletons, with roughly 10% in the top ten. Sequenced: PBMCs. The receptors were sampled from a human donor in good health (CMV status not recorded). Some clones in this sample may be carry-over from other donors' samples. The CDR3 runs from the conserved cysteine through the conserved F or W. A D gene is named only where the DNA matches it firmly. A clone size is listed for some rows: how often the clone was seen (once, few, many), or a class if it is expanded.

v_call	j_call	d_call	clone_size	cdr3_nt	cdr3_aa
TRBV19	TRBJ1-2	NA	many	TGTGCCAGTAGTATAGACAGGGACTATGGCTACACCTTC	CASSIDRDYGYTF
TRBV19	TRBJ1-1	NA	many	TGTGCCAGTAGTATATCCCAGGGGAGGGAGAACACTGAAGCTTTCTTT	CASSISQGRENTEAFF
TRBV7-8	TRBJ1-2	TRBD1	many	TGTGCCAGCAGCCCACAGGGGGTCGGCTACACCTTC	CASSPQGVGYTF
TRBV7-8	TRBJ1-2	TRBD1	many	TGTGCCAGCAGTCTACAGGGGGCGACCTATGGCTACACCTTC	CASSLQGATYGYTF
TRBV2	TRBJ2-7	TRBD1	NA	TGTGCCAGCGCTTGGGACAGCTCCTACGAGCAGTACTTC	CASAWDSSYEQYF
TRBV19	TRBJ1-2	NA	many	TGTGCCAGTAGTACCTTCGACATTACCTTAAACTATGGCTACACCTTC	CASSTFDITLNYGYTF
TRBV29-1	TRBJ1-1	NA	few	TGCAGCGTTACAACTCGGACGGTTAACACTGAAGCTTTCTTT	CSVTTRTVNTEAFF
TRBV12-3/TRBV12-4	TRBJ2-1	TRBD2	many	TGTGCCAGCAGTTTGTGGACTAGCGGGAGCCTATATGAGCAGTTCTTC	CASSLWTSGSLYEQFF
TRBV12-3/TRBV12-4	TRBJ1-1	NA	many	TGTGCCAGCAAAAAGGTATCCAGAGGAGAAGCTTTCTTT	CASKKVSRGEAFF
TRBV12-3/TRBV12-4	TRBJ2-5	TRBD1	many	TGTGCCAGCAGTCCGCGGACAGGGTTGGGGACCCAGTACTTC	CASSPRTGLGTQYF
TRBV29-1	TRBJ2-7	TRBD1	few	TGCAGCGCGGGACAGGCCTCCTACGAGCAGTACTTC	CSAGQASYEQYF
TRBV20-1	TRBJ2-3	TRBD2	few	TGCAGTGCTATAAGACTAGCGGGGTACGGAGGGACAGATACGCAGTATTTT	CSAIRLAGYGGTDTQYF
TRBV4-1	TRBJ2-1	TRBD1	NA	TGCGCCAGCAGCCACGTGCAGGGGGCTTCGCATATTGGGCAGTTCTTC	CASSHVQGASHIGQFF
TRBV7-8	TRBJ2-7	NA	many	TGTGCCAGCAGCTTAGGAGAGGACGAGCAGTACTTC	CASSLGEDEQYF
TRBV20-1	TRBJ2-1	TRBD1	NA	TGCAGTGCTCACCTTGGACAGGACAATGAGCAGTTCTTC	CSAHLGQDNEQFF
TRBV6-6	TRBJ2-1	TRBD2	NA	TGTGCCAGCAGTGTCCGCGGGACTAGCGGAGGGAATGAGCAGTTCTTC	CASSVRGTSGGNEQFF
TRBV11-3	TRBJ2-7	TRBD1	many	TGTGCCAGCAGCCAGACAGGGACCTACGAGCAGTACTTC	CASSQTGTYEQYF
TRBV25-1	TRBJ1-2	NA	NA	TGTGCCAGCAGTGAAGGCGATACCCCTTTCTATGGCTACACCTTC	CASSEGDTPFYGYTF
TRBV20-1	TRBJ2-2	TRBD2	NA	TGCAGCGCCTTCCACGGGACTAGCGGGATAGGGGAGCTGTTTTTT	CSAFHGTSGIGELFF
TRBV27	TRBJ2-1	TRBD1	NA	TGTGCCAGCAGTTTTTCCACTCCGGGACAGGGCTTCCATGAGCAGTTCTTC	CASSFSTPGQGFHEQFF
TRBV5-1	TRBJ2-1	NA	NA	TGCGCCAGCAGCTTAGGCCCCCAAGGTGAGCAGTTCTTC	CASSLGPQGEQFF
TRBV30	TRBJ2-7	NA	NA	TGTGCCTGGAGTTTCCGCGTCGGTGCTTACGAGCAGTACTTC	CAWSFRVGAYEQYF